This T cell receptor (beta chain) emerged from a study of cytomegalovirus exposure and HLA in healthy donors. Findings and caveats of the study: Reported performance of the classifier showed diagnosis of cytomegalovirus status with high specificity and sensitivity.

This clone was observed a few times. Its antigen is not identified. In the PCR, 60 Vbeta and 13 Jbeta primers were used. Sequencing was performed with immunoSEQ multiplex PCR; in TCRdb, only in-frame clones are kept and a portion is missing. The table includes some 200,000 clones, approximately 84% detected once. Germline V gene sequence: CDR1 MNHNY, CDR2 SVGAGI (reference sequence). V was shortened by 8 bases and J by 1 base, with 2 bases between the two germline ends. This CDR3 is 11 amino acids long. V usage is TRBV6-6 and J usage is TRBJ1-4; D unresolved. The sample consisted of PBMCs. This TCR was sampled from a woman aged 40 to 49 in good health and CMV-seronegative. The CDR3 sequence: CASQTNEKLFF. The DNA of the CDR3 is TGTGCCAGCCAAACTAATGAAAAACTGTTTTTT.